Following are 10 T cell receptor beta chains from one sample sequenced in a study of beta chain features in type 1 diabetes (dated by TCRdb to the late 2010s). The library was made by the immunoSEQ multiplex PCR assay. The High Capacity cDNA Reverse Transcription Kit was used to reverse transcribe all of the isolated RNA, meaning that expressed TCRB transcripts were what got sequenced. TCRdb's version of the immuneACCESS table is confined to in-frame rearrangements and falls short of the full clone set. An unresolved V gene accounts for under half of the shortfall where checked; the remainder is of unknown origin. The sample has about 650,000 clones on record, around 12% of them singletons. About 0.11% of the sample lies in the top ten. Their specific antigens are unknown. The study at large found these results: Type 1 diabetes patients showed a moderate but significant shortening of TCRB CDR3 length in all four CD4+ subsets.

Sequencing input: naive CD4+ T cells from blood. Sample cell subset or site, as interpreted from the label and publication: true naive CD4+ T cells. The receptors here all came from a man aged 30-40 years with type 1 diabetes.

The chain joins TRBV7-9 to TRBJ2-7, with D maybe TRBD1 (6 bases). Looked up from germline, CDR1 is SEHNR and CDR2 is FQNEAQ (reference sequence). V was trimmed by 5 bases and J by 9 bases, leaving 14 bases between them. This CDR3 spans 12 amino acids. Here the CDR3 reads CASSRQALGQYF. As DNA, the CDR3 is TGTGCCAGCAGCCGACAGGCCCTAGGGCAGTACTTC. The complete variable domain, with remaining parts taken from reference TRBV7-9 and TRBJ2-7, reads DTGVSQNPRHKITKRGQNVTFRCDPISEHNRLYWYRQTLGQGPEFLTYFQNEAQLEKSRLLSDRFSAERPKGSFSTLEIQRTEQGDSAMYLCASSRQALGQYFGPGTRLTVT.

The rearrangement joins TRBV27 to TRBJ2-1; TRBD2 aligns across 13 bases. The CDR3 extends over 18 amino acids. V lost 5 bases, J lost 3 bases, and 10 bases stayed unmatched. The germline V gene encodes CDR1 MNHEY and CDR2 SMNVEV (reference sequence). This CDR3 is CASSGKWTSGGLYNEQFF. CDR3 bases: TGTGCCAGCAGTGGAAAATGGACTAGCGGGGGCCTCTACAATGAGCAGTTCTTC.

Here the CDR3 DNA reads TGTGCCAGTAGGGACAGCTCACGGGGGGCCAACGTCCTGACTTTC. Translated, it gives CASRDSSRGANVLTF. J is TRBJ2-6 and V is TRBV6-5; 7 nucleotides line up with TRBD1. This CDR3 is built from 15 residues. V dropped 9 bases and J dropped 4; count of bases not matched to a gene: 9. Germline V gene lookup returns CDR1 MNHEY and CDR2 SVGAGI.

J is TRBJ1-2 and V is TRBV19, with D possibly matching TRBD1 (5 bases). This CDR3 is built from 15 residues. CDR1 LNHDA and CDR2 SQIVND come from the germline V gene (reference sequence). Between the trimmed V and J ends, which lost 9 bases and 0 bases, there was a span of 17 bases. CDR3 nucleotides: TGTGCCAGCCCGAATGTGACAGCAACTAACTATGGCTACACCTTC. It specifies CASPNVTATNYGYTF.

This clone turned up a few times. V and J are TRBV7-2 and TRBJ2-1; the match to TRBD1 covers 8 bases. The CDR3 sequence is 17 residues long. Germline CDR1 reads SGHTA; CDR2 reads FQGNSA. J lost 6 bases, V lost 1 base, and 11 bases had no gene match. DNA of the CDR3: TGTGCCAGCAGCTTAGTAACCGGGACAGGCAAGGGCAATGAGCAGTTCTTC. Translated, it gives CASSLVTGTGKGNEQFF. The full variable domain, its missing parts supplied by reference TRBV7-2 and TRBJ2-1, is GAGVSQSPSNKVTEKGKDVELRCDPISGHTALYWYRQSLGQGLEFLIYFQGNSAPDKSGLPSDRFSAERTGGSVSTLTIQRTQQEDSAVYLCASSLVTGTGKGNEQFFGPGTRLTVL.

V and J are TRBV9 and TRBJ2-7; possible D gene TRBD2, 6 bases. Germline V gene lookup returns CDR1 SGDLS and CDR2 YYNGEE. V shed 3 bases and J shed 0 bases, with 10 bases lying between them. CDR3 length: 14 amino acids. The CDR3 region is CASSATSTSYEQYF. CDR3 DNA: TGTGCCAGCAGCGCGACTAGTACCTCCTACGAGCAGTACTTC.

The V gene is TRBV14, the J gene TRBJ2-2; TRBD1 matches at 7 bases. Germline V gene data show CDR1 as SGHDN and CDR2 as FVKESK. After removal of 4 bases from V and 3 bases from J, the junction contained 5 bases not matched to a gene. There are 15 residues in the CDR3. The CDR3 sequence is CASSRRQGDTGELFF. The CDR3 coding sequence is TGTGCCAGCAGCCGAAGACAGGGAGACACCGGGGAGCTGTTTTTT.

This clone came up a few times. The V gene is TRBV5-1, the J gene TRBJ1-2; D may be TRBD1 (6 bases). The CDR3 is 13 residues long. Per germline, CDR1 SGHRS and CDR2 YFSETQ. Trimming shortened V by 0 bases and J by 8 bases, and 11 bases separated the two germline ends. The CDR3 DNA reads as TGCGCCAGCAGCTTGGCACTCAGGGGCGGCTACACCTTC. As protein: CASSLALRGGYTF.

This clone appeared a few times. The chain has TRBV11-2 and TRBJ2-1; D unresolved. The CDR3 consists of 11 residues. Between the trimmed V and J ends, which lost 6 bases and 4 bases, there was a span of 4 bases. Looked up from germline, CDR1 is SGHAT and CDR2 is FQNNGV. The CDR3 sequence is CASRLYNEQFF. The CDR3, as DNA: TGTGCCAGCAGGTTGTACAATGAGCAGTTCTTC.

The table lists this clone with a few counts. The chain has TRBV29-1 and TRBJ2-3; 7 bases are shared with TRBD2. Germline assignment: CDR1 SQVTM and CDR2 ANQGSEA. This CDR3 is 14 amino acids long. Trimming cost V 3 bases and J 1 base; bases outside gene matches: 4. The CDR3 coding sequence is TGCAGCGTTGATGAGCGGGGAGGCACAGATACGCAGTATTTT. Translation: CSVDERGGTDTQYF.